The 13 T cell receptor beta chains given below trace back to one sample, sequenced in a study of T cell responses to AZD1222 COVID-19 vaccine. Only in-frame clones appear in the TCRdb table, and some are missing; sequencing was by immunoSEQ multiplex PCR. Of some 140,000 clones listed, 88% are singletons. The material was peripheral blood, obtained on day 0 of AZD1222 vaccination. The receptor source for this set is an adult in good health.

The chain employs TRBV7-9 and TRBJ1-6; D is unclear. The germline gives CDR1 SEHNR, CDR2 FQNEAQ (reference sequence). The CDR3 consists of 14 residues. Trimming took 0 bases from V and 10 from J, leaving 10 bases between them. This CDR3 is CASSLAAGSSPLHF. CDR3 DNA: TGTGCCAGCAGCTTAGCGGCCGGCAGCTCACCCCTCCACTTT.

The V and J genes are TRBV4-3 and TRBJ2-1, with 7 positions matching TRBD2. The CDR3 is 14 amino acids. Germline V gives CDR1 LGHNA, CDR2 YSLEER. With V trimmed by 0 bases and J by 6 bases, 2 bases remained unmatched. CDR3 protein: CASSQERGSNEQFF. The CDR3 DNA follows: TGCGCCAGCAGCCAAGAGCGGGGGAGCAATGAGCAGTTCTTC.

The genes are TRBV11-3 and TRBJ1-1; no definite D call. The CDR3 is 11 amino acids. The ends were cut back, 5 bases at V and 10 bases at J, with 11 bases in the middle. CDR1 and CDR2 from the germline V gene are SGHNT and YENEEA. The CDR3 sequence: CASSIRLGAFF. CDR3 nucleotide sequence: TGTGCCAGCAGCATCCGACTGGGAGCTTTCTTT.

CDR3 sequence reads: CASSPPRGRDSPLHF. The CDR3 region has the DNA TGTGCCAGCTCACCACCGAGGGGGAGGGATTCACCCCTCCACTTT. The chain uses TRBV18 and TRBJ1-6, with TRBD1 as a possible D gene (6 bases). Germline-derived CDR1 and CDR2 are KGHSH and LQKENI. The CDR3 has 15 amino acids. The V gene lost 0 bases and the J gene lost 8 bases, with 11 bases spanning the gap.

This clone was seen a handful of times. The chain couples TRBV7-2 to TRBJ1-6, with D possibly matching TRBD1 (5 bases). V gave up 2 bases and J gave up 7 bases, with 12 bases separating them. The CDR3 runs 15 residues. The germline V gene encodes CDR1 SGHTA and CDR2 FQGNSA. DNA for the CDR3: TGTGCCAGCAGCTTATCGGCAGGGTCCAATTCACCCCTCCACTTT. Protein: CASSLSAGSNSPLHF. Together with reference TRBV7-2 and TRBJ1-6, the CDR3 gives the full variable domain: GAGVSQSPSNKVTEKGKDVELRCDPISGHTALYWYRQSLGQGLEFLIYFQGNSAPDKSGLPSDRFSAERTGGSVSTLTIQRTQQEDSAVYLCASSLSAGSNSPLHFGNGTRLTVT.

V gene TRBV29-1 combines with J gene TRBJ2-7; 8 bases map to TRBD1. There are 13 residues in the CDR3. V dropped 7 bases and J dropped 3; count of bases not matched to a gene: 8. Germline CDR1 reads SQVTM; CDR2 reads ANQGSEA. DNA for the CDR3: TGCAGCGCTACACCGACAGGGGTCTACGAGCAGTACTTC. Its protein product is CSATPTGVYEQYF.

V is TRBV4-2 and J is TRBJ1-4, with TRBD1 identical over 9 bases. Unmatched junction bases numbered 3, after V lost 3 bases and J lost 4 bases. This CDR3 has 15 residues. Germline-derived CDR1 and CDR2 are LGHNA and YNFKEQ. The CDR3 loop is CASSHLGQGNEKLFF. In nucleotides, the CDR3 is TGTGCCAGCAGCCACCTGGGACAGGGTAATGAAAAACTGTTTTTT.

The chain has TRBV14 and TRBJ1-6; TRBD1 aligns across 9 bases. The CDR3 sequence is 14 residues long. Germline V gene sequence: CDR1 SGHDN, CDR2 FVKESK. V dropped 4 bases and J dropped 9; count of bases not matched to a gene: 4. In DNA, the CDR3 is TGTGCCAGCAGCCTGGGACAGGGAGGTTCACCCCTCCACTTT. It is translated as CASSLGQGGSPLHF.

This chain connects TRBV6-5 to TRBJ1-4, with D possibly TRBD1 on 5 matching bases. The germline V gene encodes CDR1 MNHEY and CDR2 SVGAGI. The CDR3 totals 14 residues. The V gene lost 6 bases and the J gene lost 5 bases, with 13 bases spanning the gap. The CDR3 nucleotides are TGTGCCAGCAGCCGGACACTCTCAAATGAAAAACTGTTTTTT. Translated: CASSRTLSNEKLFF.

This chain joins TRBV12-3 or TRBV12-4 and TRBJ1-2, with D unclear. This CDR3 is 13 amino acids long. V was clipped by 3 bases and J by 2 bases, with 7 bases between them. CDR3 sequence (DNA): TGTGCCAGCAGTTTGTATAAAAACTATGGCTACACCTTC. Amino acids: CASSLYKNYGYTF.

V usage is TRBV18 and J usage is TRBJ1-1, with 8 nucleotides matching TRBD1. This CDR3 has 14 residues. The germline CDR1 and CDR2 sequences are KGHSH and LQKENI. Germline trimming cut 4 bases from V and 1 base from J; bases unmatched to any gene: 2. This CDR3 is CASSLGTGNTEAFF. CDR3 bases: TGTGCCAGCTCACTAGGGACAGGGAACACTGAAGCTTTCTTT.

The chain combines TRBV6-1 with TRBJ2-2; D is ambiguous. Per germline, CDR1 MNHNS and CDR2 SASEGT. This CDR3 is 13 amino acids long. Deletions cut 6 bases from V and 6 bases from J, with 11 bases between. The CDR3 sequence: CASSPPGPGELFF. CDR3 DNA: TGTGCCAGCAGCCCTCCAGGCCCCGGGGAGCTGTTTTTT.

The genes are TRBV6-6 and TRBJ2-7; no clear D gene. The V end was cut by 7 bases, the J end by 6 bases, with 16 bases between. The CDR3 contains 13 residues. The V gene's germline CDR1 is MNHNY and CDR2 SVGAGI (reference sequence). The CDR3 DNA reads TGTGCCAGCACTCCTGGAACACCCCTCGAGCAGTACTTC. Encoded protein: CASTPGTPLEQYF.